The rows below give T cell receptor beta chains drawn from one sample of a study of T cells expressing NK-cell markers. Using the 5' RACE reads, TCRdb records one entry per CDR3 protein without DNA. This sample's table has approximately 420,000 distinct CDR3 sequences. Input material: blood T cells: a sorted CD56 or NKG2C T cell subset, CD4+ or CD8+ T cells, or bulk PBMC T cells (not recorded which). These receptors originate from a woman in her 50s in good health. Both conserved end residues are part of each CDR3.

J	V	CDR3
TRBJ2-5	TRBV5-1	CASSLDGARETQYF
TRBJ1-4	TRBV3-1	CASSQVTRGKELFF
TRBJ1-1	TRBV7-7	CASSYGQNTEAFF
TRBJ2-7	TRBV2	CASSTREGGSYEQYF
TRBJ2-7	TRBV29-1	CSVAGTLSYEQYF
TRBJ2-2	TRBV9	CASSVEGRRTGELFF
TRBJ1-5	TRBV20-1	CSARFRGDQPQHF
TRBJ2-4	TRBV20-1	CSARDLSWNIQYF
TRBJ1-2	TRBV5-1	CASSRSRGHGYTF
TRBJ2-7	TRBV4-2	CASSQGLPGGPNYEQYF
TRBJ1-1	TRBV5-5	CASRRVAGTGIEAFF
TRBJ2-3	TRBV18	CASSQTGGSTDTQYF
TRBJ2-1	TRBV6-2/TRBV6-3	CASSYFKTNEQFF
TRBJ2-1	TRBV4-1	CASSQTAGGPIWSPLYNEQFF
TRBJ1-5	TRBV19	CASSRAQTNQPQHF
TRBJ2-3	TRBV6-4	CASSGDSTDTQYF
TRBJ1-1	TRBV30	CAWSVGAAGWGTEAFF
TRBJ2-1	TRBV5-1	CASQKREGLNEQFF
TRBJ2-5	TRBV11-2	CASSLSRTSGSKETQYF
TRBJ2-5	TRBV5-1	CASSPSSGRSQETQYF
TRBJ2-3	TRBV7-9	CASSLPTRDTQYF
TRBJ2-1	TRBV4-1	CASSQDAGGLAGGGSYNEQFF
TRBJ2-2	TRBV5-1	CASSLTSGRAAGELFF
TRBJ2-3	TRBV6-2/TRBV6-3	CASSMGDTQYF
TRBJ2-7	TRBV29-1	CSVGTSGSSHEQYF
TRBJ2-1	TRBV3-1	CASSQARGTGLGEQFF
TRBJ2-1	TRBV12-3/TRBV12-4	CASSFPSGRRSYNEQFF